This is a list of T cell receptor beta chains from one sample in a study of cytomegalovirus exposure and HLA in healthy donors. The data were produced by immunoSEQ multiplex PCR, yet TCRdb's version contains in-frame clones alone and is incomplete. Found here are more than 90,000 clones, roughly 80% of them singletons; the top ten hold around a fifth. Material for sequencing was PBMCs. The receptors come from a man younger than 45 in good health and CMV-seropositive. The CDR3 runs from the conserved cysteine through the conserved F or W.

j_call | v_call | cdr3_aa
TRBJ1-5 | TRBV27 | CASSLWEGNQPQHF
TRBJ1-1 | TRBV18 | CASSPPGGGTEAFF
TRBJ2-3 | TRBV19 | CASSITLAGGPAYTQYF
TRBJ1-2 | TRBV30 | CAWSSTRQGGYGYTF
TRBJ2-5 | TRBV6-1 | CASSDGTYQETQYF
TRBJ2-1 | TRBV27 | CASRLLTSGGAVYNEQFF
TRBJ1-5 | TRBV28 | CASSFDRGRDSNQPQHF
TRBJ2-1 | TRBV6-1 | CASFEGVSYNEQFF
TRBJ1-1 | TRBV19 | CASTSGTALMNTEAFF
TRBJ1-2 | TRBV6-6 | CASRNMDRYYGYTF
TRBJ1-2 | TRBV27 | CANTGLNYGYTF
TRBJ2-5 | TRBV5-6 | CASSLVRGGETQYF
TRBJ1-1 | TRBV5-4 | CASSLDGDTEAFF
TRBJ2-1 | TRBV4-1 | CASSPFGLAEGDNEQFF
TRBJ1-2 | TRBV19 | CASSTGGDGYTF
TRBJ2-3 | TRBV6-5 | CASSAGRTRGTQYF
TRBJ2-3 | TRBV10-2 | CASREQGSTDTQYF
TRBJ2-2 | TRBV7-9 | CASSSLRTGNMPRTGELFF
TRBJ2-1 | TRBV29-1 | CSAQQVSYEQFF
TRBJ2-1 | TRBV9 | CASSVAHVASGGENEQFF
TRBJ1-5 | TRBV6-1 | CASSEAGGQPQHF
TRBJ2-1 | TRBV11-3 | CASRSGTGGYNEQFF
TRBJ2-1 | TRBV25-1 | CASSVTGDAFF
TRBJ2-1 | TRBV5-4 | CASSDGQGLSVGVGFF
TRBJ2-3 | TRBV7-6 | CASSHRLAGDRPDTQYF
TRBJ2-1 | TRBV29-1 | CSVRPTSGGTHEQFF
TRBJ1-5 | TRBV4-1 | CASSQEPGGNQPQHF
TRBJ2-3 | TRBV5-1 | CASSFSDRSWGTDTQYF
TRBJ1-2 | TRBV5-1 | CASSLAGGDGYTF
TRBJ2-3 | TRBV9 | CASSRMRSGTDTQYF
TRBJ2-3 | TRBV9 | CASSVAGGGAGDTQYF
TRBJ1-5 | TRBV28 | CASSSTGLSNQPQHF
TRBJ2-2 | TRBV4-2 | CASSLLRGQGGTGELFF
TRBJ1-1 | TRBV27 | CASSLLRGTMNTEAFF
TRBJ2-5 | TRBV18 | CASSLGQQETQYF
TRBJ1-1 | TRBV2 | CASSAQGNTEAFF
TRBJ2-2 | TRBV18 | CASSPRHILTSGSITGELFF
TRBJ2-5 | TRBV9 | CASSVTTGVGTQYF
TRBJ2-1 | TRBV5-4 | CASSPGVAGGLGQFF
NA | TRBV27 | CASSLGYEQYF
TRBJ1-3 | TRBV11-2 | CASTDFTGGMGTIYF
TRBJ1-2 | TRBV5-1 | CASSSQGNYGYTF
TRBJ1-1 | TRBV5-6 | CASSLGTTTPEAFF
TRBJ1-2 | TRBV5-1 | CASSLGGDRAGYGYTF
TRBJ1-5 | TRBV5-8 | CASSLQGYSNQPQHF
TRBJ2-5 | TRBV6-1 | CASRALGPQETQYF
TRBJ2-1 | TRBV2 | CASGDRGYNEQFF
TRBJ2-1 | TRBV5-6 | CASSPLAGGSNEQFF
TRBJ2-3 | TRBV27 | CASSLSPDTQYF
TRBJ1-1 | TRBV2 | CASKARANTEAFF
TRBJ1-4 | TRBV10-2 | CASSYRGREKLFF
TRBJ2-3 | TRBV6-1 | CASSESYRADTQYF
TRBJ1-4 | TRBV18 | CASSPTGGGEKLFF
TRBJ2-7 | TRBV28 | CASSSTGDSYEQYF
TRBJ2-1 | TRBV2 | CASIIPGLAALYNEQFF
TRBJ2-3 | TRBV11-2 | CASSRRTGTTAPSTDTQYF
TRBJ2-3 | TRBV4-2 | CASSQAPGTDTQYF